The rows below give T cell receptor beta chains drawn from one sample of a study of CD8+ T cells in alopecia areata. Clones were read by immunoSEQ multiplex PCR, and TCRdb kept only the in-frame ones, dropping some. The sample contains 100,000 to 150,000 clones, approximately 60% of which appear only once. This sample comprised CD4+ T cells sorted from blood, obtained at week 4, from a patient treated with tofacitinib. These receptors were collected from a human donor with alopecia areata. Each CDR3 is given with its conserved first and last residue. The order of the fields is clone size, D gene, J gene, V gene, CDR3 protein, CDR3 DNA. The D gene is left open where the match is weak. Clone sizes are given selectively: once, few, many, or a class where the clone is expanded.

abundance: few
d_gene: NA
j_gene: TRBJ2-1
v_gene: TRBV5-1
CDR3aa: CASSLGQTSYNEQFF
CDR3nt: TGCGCCAGCAGCTTGGGACAGACCTCCTACAATGAGCAGTTCTTC

abundance: NA
d_gene: NA
j_gene: TRBJ1-1
v_gene: TRBV18
CDR3aa: CASSSARGNTEAFF
CDR3nt: TGTGCCAGCTCGTCTGCCAGGGGGAACACTGAAGCTTTCTTT

abundance: NA
d_gene: TRBD1
j_gene: TRBJ1-1
v_gene: TRBV19
CDR3aa: CASRSLQGAYTEAFF
CDR3nt: TGTGCCAGTAGAAGTTTACAGGGGGCGTACACTGAAGCTTTCTTT

abundance: NA
d_gene: TRBD2
j_gene: TRBJ2-2
v_gene: TRBV23-1
CDR3aa: CASRRGLATNTGELFF
CDR3nt: TGCGCCAGCAGGAGGGGACTAGCGACGAACACCGGGGAGCTGTTTTTT

abundance: NA
d_gene: NA
j_gene: TRBJ2-4
v_gene: TRBV30
CDR3aa: CAWSQPYGGGIQYF
CDR3nt: TGTGCCTGGAGTCAACCCTACGGGGGCGGCATTCAGTACTTC

abundance: NA
d_gene: TRBD2
j_gene: TRBJ2-1
v_gene: TRBV18
CDR3aa: CASSPAGGPFPNEQFF
CDR3nt: TGTGCCAGCTCACCAGCGGGAGGGCCGTTTCCCAATGAGCAGTTCTTC

abundance: few
d_gene: TRBD1
j_gene: TRBJ2-3
v_gene: TRBV7-3
CDR3aa: CASSSGRQGLRSTDTQYF
CDR3nt: TGTGCCAGCAGCTCCGGGAGACAGGGGCTAAGAAGCACAGATACGCAGTATTTT

abundance: once
d_gene: NA
j_gene: TRBJ1-1
v_gene: TRBV18
CDR3aa: CASSHPNTEAFF
CDR3nt: TGTGCCAGCTCACACCCGAACACTGAAGCTTTCTTT

abundance: NA
d_gene: NA
j_gene: TRBJ2-5
v_gene: TRBV9
CDR3aa: CASSVGTASKATQYF
CDR3nt: TGTGCCAGCAGCGTAGGTACGGCTAGTAAAGCGACCCAGTACTTC

abundance: NA
d_gene: TRBD2
j_gene: TRBJ2-1
v_gene: TRBV30
CDR3aa: CAWKITQASGSTESYNEQFF
CDR3nt: TGTGCCTGGAAAATAACCCAGGCTAGCGGGAGTACCGAGTCCTACAATGAGCAGTTCTTC

abundance: NA
d_gene: NA
j_gene: TRBJ2-5
v_gene: TRBV4-1
CDR3aa: CASSPLPGAYQETQYF
CDR3nt: TGCGCCAGCAGCCCCCTCCCGGGGGCGTACCAAGAGACCCAGTACTTC

abundance: NA
d_gene: NA
j_gene: TRBJ1-2
v_gene: TRBV5-1
CDR3aa: CASSLGWEDGYTF
CDR3nt: TGCGCCAGCAGCCTAGGGTGGGAAGATGGCTACACCTTC

abundance: once
d_gene: NA
j_gene: TRBJ1-1
v_gene: TRBV18
CDR3aa: CASSPEGREAFF
CDR3nt: TGTGCCAGCTCCCCCGAGGGCAGGGAGGCTTTCTTT

abundance: once
d_gene: TRBD1
j_gene: TRBJ2-5
v_gene: TRBV15
CDR3aa: CATSRDVQGAETQYF
CDR3nt: TGTGCCACCAGCAGAGATGTGCAGGGGGCCGAGACCCAGTACTTC

abundance: NA
d_gene: TRBD2
j_gene: TRBJ2-5
v_gene: TRBV7-2
CDR3aa: CASSRVFAGGSETQYF
CDR3nt: TGTGCCAGCAGCCGAGTTTTTGCGGGGGGGTCCGAGACCCAGTACTTC

abundance: NA
d_gene: TRBD1
j_gene: TRBJ2-1
v_gene: TRBV30
CDR3aa: CAWSSLQGNEQFF
CDR3nt: TGTGCCTGGAGCTCCTTACAGGGGAATGAGCAGTTCTTC

abundance: NA
d_gene: NA
j_gene: TRBJ1-4
v_gene: TRBV25-1
CDR3aa: CASATDGATNEKLFF
CDR3nt: TGTGCCAGCGCCACGGACGGCGCAACTAATGAAAAACTGTTTTTT

abundance: NA
d_gene: NA
j_gene: TRBJ1-6
v_gene: TRBV30
CDR3aa: CAWSEGRGSPLHF
CDR3nt: TGTGCCTGGAGCGAGGGTCGCGGTTCACCCCTCCACTTT

abundance: NA
d_gene: NA
j_gene: TRBJ2-7
v_gene: TRBV5-1
CDR3aa: CASSLQGSSYEQYF
CDR3nt: TGCGCCAGCAGCTTGCAGGGGAGCTCCTACGAGCAGTACTTC

abundance: NA
d_gene: TRBD1
j_gene: TRBJ2-5
v_gene: TRBV30
CDR3aa: CAWNRGRETQYF
CDR3nt: TGTGCCTGGAACAGGGGGCGAGAGACCCAGTACTTC

abundance: NA
d_gene: NA
j_gene: TRBJ2-7
v_gene: TRBV6-1
CDR3aa: CASSGQAAGRLEQYF
CDR3nt: TGTGCCAGCAGTGGACAGGCGGCTGGGAGGCTCGAGCAGTACTTC

abundance: NA
d_gene: NA
j_gene: TRBJ1-1
v_gene: TRBV29-1
CDR3aa: CSVEQGEAFF
CDR3nt: TGCAGCGTTGAACAGGGTGAAGCTTTCTTT

abundance: NA
d_gene: TRBD2
j_gene: TRBJ2-3
v_gene: TRBV4-2
CDR3aa: CASSQVGSGRADTQYF
CDR3nt: TGTGCCAGCAGCCAAGTCGGCAGCGGGAGGGCAGATACGCAGTATTTT

abundance: NA
d_gene: NA
j_gene: TRBJ2-2
v_gene: TRBV28
CDR3aa: CASSLPVPGNTGELFF
CDR3nt: TGTGCCAGCAGTTTACCCGTTCCAGGGAACACCGGGGAGCTGTTTTTT

abundance: NA
d_gene: NA
j_gene: TRBJ2-1
v_gene: TRBV28
CDR3aa: CASSWRGNEQFF
CDR3nt: TGTGCCAGCAGCTGGAGAGGGAATGAGCAGTTCTTC

abundance: NA
d_gene: TRBD1
j_gene: TRBJ1-2
v_gene: TRBV6-5
CDR3aa: CASSRDRDHYGYTF
CDR3nt: TGTGCCAGCAGTAGGGACAGGGATCACTATGGCTACACCTTC

abundance: few
d_gene: NA
j_gene: TRBJ2-1
v_gene: TRBV2
CDR3aa: CASSRQLSGNEQFF
CDR3nt: TGTGCCAGCAGTCGCCAATTGTCCGGTAATGAGCAGTTCTTC

abundance: few
d_gene: NA
j_gene: TRBJ2-7
v_gene: TRBV2
CDR3aa: CASRGEGDEQYF
CDR3nt: TGTGCCAGCAGGGGGGAGGGGGACGAGCAGTACTTC

abundance: NA
d_gene: TRBD1
j_gene: TRBJ1-4
v_gene: TRBV30
CDR3aa: CAWRDRANEKLFF
CDR3nt: TGTGCCTGGAGGGACAGGGCAAATGAAAAACTGTTTTTT

abundance: NA
d_gene: NA
j_gene: TRBJ2-5
v_gene: TRBV7-8
CDR3aa: CAREKITGETQYF
CDR3nt: TGTGCCAGGGAAAAAATCACGGGGGAGACCCAGTACTTC

abundance: NA
d_gene: TRBD2
j_gene: TRBJ2-7
v_gene: TRBV14
CDR3aa: CASSQAGTSVKEQYF
CDR3nt: TGTGCCAGCAGCCAGGCCGGGACTAGCGTCAAAGAGCAGTACTTC

abundance: NA
d_gene: NA
j_gene: TRBJ2-1
v_gene: TRBV29-1
CDR3aa: CSVAGGLEGPKQFF
CDR3nt: TGCAGCGTTGCTGGAGGTCTCGAGGGGCCAAAGCAGTTCTTC

abundance: NA
d_gene: NA
j_gene: TRBJ2-1
v_gene: TRBV5-1
CDR3aa: CASSPLTRGSYNEQFF
CDR3nt: TGCGCCAGCAGCCCCCTAACTAGAGGGTCCTACAATGAGCAGTTCTTC

abundance: NA
d_gene: NA
j_gene: TRBJ2-7
v_gene: TRBV7-2
CDR3aa: CASSFSGGTYEQYF
CDR3nt: TGTGCCAGCAGCTTCTCCGGCGGGACCTACGAGCAGTACTTC

abundance: few
d_gene: NA
j_gene: TRBJ1-2
v_gene: TRBV29-1
CDR3aa: CSVAKENYTF
CDR3nt: TGCAGCGTTGCCAAGGAGAACTACACCTTC

abundance: NA
d_gene: NA
j_gene: TRBJ1-4
v_gene: TRBV11-2
CDR3aa: CASSLDINEKLFF
CDR3nt: TGTGCCAGCAGCTTAGACATTAATGAAAAACTGTTTTTT

abundance: NA
d_gene: NA
j_gene: TRBJ1-2
v_gene: TRBV4-3
CDR3aa: CASSQVGPGRVNYGYTF
CDR3nt: TGCGCCAGCAGCCAAGTTGGCCCGGGACGGGTTAACTATGGCTACACCTTC

abundance: NA
d_gene: NA
j_gene: TRBJ1-1
v_gene: TRBV2
CDR3aa: CASSEGPGRRNTEAFF
CDR3nt: TGTGCCAGCAGTGAGGGGCCGGGGCGCAGGAACACTGAAGCTTTCTTT

abundance: NA
d_gene: TRBD2
j_gene: TRBJ2-5
v_gene: TRBV7-2
CDR3aa: CASSPRPPLGGETQYF
CDR3nt: TGTGCCAGCAGCCCGCGCCCTCCTCTGGGAGGGGAGACCCAGTACTTC

abundance: NA
d_gene: NA
j_gene: TRBJ2-2
v_gene: TRBV28
CDR3aa: CASKVAGGELFF
CDR3nt: TGTGCCAGCAAGGTAGCAGGCGGGGAGCTGTTTTTT